The 6 T cell receptor beta chains listed next were all sequenced from one sample in a study of PD-1 blockade in classical Hodgkin lymphoma. The assay was immunoSEQ multiplex PCR, and TCRdb's table has in-frame clones only and misses some. The repertoire holds about 97,000 clones, with around 80% as singletons. Each patient's relapse followed autologous stem cell transplantation, and brentuximab vedotin exposure varied. Sequenced here: peripheral blood mononuclear cells (PBMCs), sampled at baseline. The receptors originated from a human donor with classical Hodgkin lymphoma.

The rearrangement uses TRBV19 and TRBJ2-7; 13 bases match TRBD2. Germline CDR1 LNHDA, CDR2 SQIVND (reference sequence). The CDR3 is made up of 16 amino acids. V dropped 4 bases and J dropped 4; count of bases not matched to a gene: 7. CDR3 region: CASSSLTSGRWYEQYF. DNA of the CDR3: TGTGCCAGTAGTAGCCTGACTAGCGGGAGGTGGTACGAGCAGTACTTC.

CDR3: CAWGLVPGGTQYF. The CDR3 region has the DNA TGTGCCTGGGGACTAGTCCCGGGGGGGACCCAGTACTTC. The chain has TRBV30 and TRBJ2-5; TRBD2 aligns across 7 bases. V shed 5 bases, J shed 7 bases, and the junction held 10 bases outside the gene matches. There are 13 residues in the CDR3. Germline V gene lookup returns CDR1 GTSNPN and CDR2 SVGIG (reference sequence).

The V and J genes are TRBV2 and TRBJ2-5; D unclear. The V end lost 7 bases, the J end lost 2 bases, and 8 bases lay between the germline ends. CDR1 SNHLY and CDR2 FYNNEI come from the germline V gene. CDR3 length: 12 amino acids. The CDR3 reads CASNREQETQYF. CDR3 bases: TGTGCCAGCAACCGCGAGCAAGAGACCCAGTACTTC.

The gene calls are TRBV30 and TRBJ2-7, with D unresolved. V shed 0 bases and J shed 6 bases, with 6 bases lying between them. The CDR3 length is 11 residues. In germline, CDR1 is GTSNPN, CDR2 SVGIG (reference sequence). CDR3 DNA: TGTGCCTGGAGTGTACTGGGCGAGCAGTACTTC. Translated: CAWSVLGEQYF.

The rearrangement joins TRBV14 to TRBJ2-5; 11 nucleotides line up with TRBD2. Losses at the gene ends were 4 bases for V and 2 bases for J; bases not matched to a gene: 12. Germline CDR1 reads SGHDN; CDR2 reads FVKESK. The CDR3 is 18 amino acids. The CDR3 loop reads CASSPRALAGGTQETQYF. Here the CDR3 DNA reads TGTGCCAGCAGCCCCAGGGCGCTAGCGGGAGGAACGCAAGAGACCCAGTACTTC.

The V call is TRBV25-1, the J call TRBJ2-1; tentatively, D is TRBD2 (5 bases). This CDR3 comprises 18 residues. The germline V and J ends were trimmed by 1 base and 8 bases, with 24 bases remaining between them. Looked up from germline, CDR1 is MGHDK and CDR2 is SYGVNS. In DNA, the CDR3 is TGTGCCAGCAGTGAATGGAGTGGAGGTGGGTTCACTAGTTATGAGCAGTTCTTC. Its translation: CASSEWSGGGFTSYEQFF.